This T cell receptor (beta chain) originates from a study of human T cells and chemical hapten exposure (dated by TCRdb to the early 2020s). Turning to the overall study: For sensitization, 2% DPC in acetone was applied to a 2 cm by 2 cm area of upper inner arm skin. Throughout the approximately 24-week study period, patients were also given weekly therapeutic DPC doses on the scalp. The patient cohort, mostly female, included alopecia areata with under or over 50% scalp involvement, alopecia totalis and alopecia universalis. Under 30 alopecia patients gave blood for TCR sequencing at one to four time points (pre-sensitization, 2, 6 and 24 weeks). Libraries were pooled for sequencing, and per-sample TCR yields varied mainly because of small differences in library volumes within the pool. Patch tests used Finn chambers with 0.01% DPC on the upper back, scored after 6 days by International Contact Dermatitis Research Group standards. The study tracked peripheral blood TCR repertoire changes in vivo during primary and secondary sensitization to the hapten diphenylcyclopropenone (DPC) in alopecia patients. Blood was sampled from patients pre-sensitization (week 0) and at 2, 6 and about 24 weeks after DPC sensitization.

This specimen's time point label, per the study, means: patch test 3, about 24 weeks after DPC sensitization. The sample's treatment or condition label, decoded: therapeutic diphenylcyclopropenone sensitization with weekly scalp DPC. Blood at each patch-test visit was drawn before the patch test was applied. Patients were considered eligible if aged 18 to 70, diagnosed with alopecia and deemed suitable for DPC therapy, and patients were excluded if pregnant. Total RNA was isolated from unfractionated whole blood collected in Tempus Blood RNA tubes. The full study reports these points: Repeated subsampling changed both the strength of the expansion versus patch-test correlation and the threshold at which the correlation became significant. A positive correlation was found between the number of PT1 expanded TCRs and patch test score, with significance reached at thresholds 8, 16 and 32 but not 4. All patients had alopecia, a presumed autoimmune disease, so their immune response might differ from that of healthy individuals. Significantly more large CDR3 similarity clusters were formed by expanded TCRs than by pre-sensitization or healthy control sets, consistent with antigen-driven responses. DPC sensitization did not change the number of TCRs with a frequency above 1 in 1000, and there was no evidence of changes in global repertoire structure.

Libraries were constructed by RACE. Sequencing took place on a NextSeq 500. During library preparation, unique molecular identifiers were attached to individual cDNA molecules so that TCRs could be counted in a quantitative, reproducible way. From each blood RNA sample, both TCR alpha and TCR beta chains were sequenced. On the authors' methods: A median of approximately 96,000 TCRs per sample was observed, with a range of about 20,000 to 700,000. The Decombinator software suite was used to annotate V, J and CDR3 in the TCR reads. Every sample was subsampled to the same number of TCRs (28,000) for the PS versus PT1 abundance plots. Expanded TCRs were defined as absent before sensitization and observed at least eight times at the 2-week time point. TCRdb handled the public reads itself, with Q25 trimming in fastp and clone calling in MiXCR, and kept productive beta chains. Records with the same CDR3 protein are collapsed into one entry carrying the most frequent genes and DNA. What appears here as the V and J calls and clone size reflects TCRdb's work, not the paper's. The sample table holds 62,000 or so distinct CDR3 sequences, of which about 10% were seen once. Of the sample, more than 2% falls within the top ten clones.

This clonotype showed up many times. What this receptor recognizes is not known. The junction departs from germline at one end; a sequencing error may be responsible. This clonotype originated in a woman aged 25-40 years with alopecia areata. Some clones in this sample may be carry-over from other donors' samples. Sample: whole blood, taken in connection with sensitization to the hapten diphenylcyclopropenone (DPC).

The CDR3 here reads CASSRTGNIGELFF. In nucleotide form, the sequence is TGTGCCAGCAGCAGGACAGGGAACATCGGGGAGCTGTTTTTT. This sequence uses TRBV11-3 and TRBJ2-2; the junction holds 8 bases that match TRBD1. The germline V gene provides CDR1 SGHNT and CDR2 YENEEA. Its CDR3 holds 14 amino acids, cysteine through phenylalanine. Only the CDR3 region is kept as DNA, spanning 42 bases read in frame from base 1.